This T cell receptor beta chain was captured by sequencing in a study of cytomegalovirus exposure and HLA in healthy donors. Repertoires were generated with immunoSEQ multiplex PCR, while TCRdb's copy carries only in-frame clones and drops some. The sample lists under 50,000 clones; approximately 95% were seen once. Germline V gene data show CDR1 as LNHDA and CDR2 as SQIVND (reference sequence). The V gene lost 4 bases and the J gene lost 8 bases, with 14 bases spanning the gap. This CDR3 is 13 amino acids long. This TCR was sampled from a woman under 30 in good health and CMV-seropositive. The sequencing input was PBMCs. This rearrangement joins TRBV19 to TRBJ1-2; TRBD1 might be the D (6 bases). CDR3 DNA sequence: TGTGCCAGTAGTACGAACTCAGGGGTGGGCTACACCTTC. The encoded protein is CASSTNSGVGYTF.